Described below is a single T cell receptor (beta chain) sequence and its context. Its matching antigen is unknown. The data stem from a study of T cell responses to AZD1222 COVID-19 vaccine. Overall study: Second doses were pooled across both intervals (about 4 or about 12 weeks).

The CDR3 is 13 residues long. Germline V lookup: CDR1 LNHDA, CDR2 SQIVND (reference sequence). Trimming stripped 4 bases from V and 7 bases from J, with 8 bases between. Study-level findings and limits: Researchers report vaccine-associated CD4 TCRs spanning spike, with dominance at 160-218 and 743-854. The sample set comprised mostly white British donors with more females, and clonal diversity was possibly underestimated.

Sequencing was performed with immunoSEQ multiplex PCR; in TCRdb, only in-frame clones are kept and a portion is missing. The sample consists of some 120,000 clones, around 85% of them appearing once. The source material was peripheral blood, sampled on day 0 of AZD1222 vaccination. The chain combines TRBV19 with TRBJ1-6; D is uncertain. The receptor was isolated from an adult in good health. The DNA of the CDR3 is TGTGCCAGTAGTACCCCCGGGAATTCACCCCTCCACTTT. It encodes CASSTPGNSPLHF.